This T cell receptor beta chain comes out of a study of T cells in Graves' hyperthyroidism and ophthalmopathy. Germline CDR1 reads SEHNR; CDR2 reads FQNEAQ (reference sequence). The CDR3 spans 12 residues. Trimming removed 2 bases from V and 5 bases from J, with 6 bases in between. RNA transcripts served as the template for amplifying TCR beta CDR3 regions. Initially, a first-round RT-PCR of the TCR CDR3 employed the HTBI primer set. TCRdb itself ran the multiplex PCR reads through MiXCR, one entry per CDR3 protein. This sample carries under 550,000 distinct CDR3 sequences, about 13% of them seen once, and the ten largest clones take around 5.3%. There are many counts of this clonotype.

This TCR came from a woman under 30 with Graves' hyperthyroidism. V and J are TRBV7-9 and TRBJ2-5; no firm D call. What was sequenced was blood. The CDR3 here is CASSLILETQYF. Written as DNA, the CDR3 is TGTGCCAGCAGCTTAATTCTGGAGACCCAGTACTTC. Full variable domain (missing parts from reference TRBV7-9 and TRBJ2-5): DTGVSQNPRHKITKRGQNVTFRCDPISEHNRLYWYRQTLGQGPEFLTYFQNEAQLEKSRLLSDRFSAERPKGSFSTLEIQRTEQGDSAMYLCASSLILETQYFGPGTRLLVL.